These 27 T cell receptor beta chains came from one sample sequenced in a study of blood T cell repertoires in COVID-19. The repertoire was sequenced with immunoSEQ multiplex PCR; TCRdb's copy has only in-frame clones and lacks some. The sample includes 55,000 to 90,000 clones, about 90% seen only once; the top ten take around 13%. Material for sequencing was peripheral blood. The receptors here all came from a human donor with active COVID-19. The donor label of this sample is uncertain.

The chain combines TRBV30 with TRBJ2-7; 7 bases fit TRBD1. V was clipped by 0 bases and J by 6 bases; unmatched bases: 11. CDR3 length equals 15 residues. CDR1 is GTSNPN, CDR2 SVGIG, per germline (reference sequence). This chain's CDR3 is CAWSVSGGYVGEQYF. CDR3 DNA sequence: TGTGCCTGGAGTGTCTCAGGGGGTTATGTAGGCGAGCAGTACTTC. The full variable domain, rest sourced from reference TRBV30 and TRBJ2-7, is SQTIHQWPATLVQPVGSPLSLECTVEGTSNPNLYWYRQAAGRGLQLLFYSVGIGQISSEVPQNLSASRPQDRQFILSSKKLLLSDSGFYLCAWSVSGGYVGEQYFGPGTRLTVT.

The V and J genes are TRBV7-9 and TRBJ1-1; 9 bases match TRBD1. Germline V gives CDR1 SEHNR, CDR2 FQNEAQ (reference sequence). The CDR3 has 17 amino acids. V trimming: 2 bases; J trimming: 5 bases; junction bases outside the gene matches: 12. The CDR3 sequence is CASSLQGQGVGGTEAFF. The CDR3 DNA reads as TGTGCCAGCAGCTTACAGGGACAGGGTGTAGGGGGTACTGAAGCTTTCTTT.

The V call is TRBV19, the J call TRBJ1-3, with TRBD1 matching over 7 bases. V was pared by 7 bases and J by 0 bases, with 6 bases of the junction left unmatched. Germline CDR1 is LNHDA and CDR2 is SQIVND (reference sequence). The CDR3 totals 15 residues. CDR3 sequence: CASNADRVSGNTIYF. As DNA, the CDR3 is TGTGCCAGTAACGCTGACAGGGTCTCTGGAAACACCATATATTTT.

The chain links TRBV12-3 or TRBV12-4 to TRBJ1-5; no reliable D call. There are 13 residues in the CDR3. V was trimmed by 3 bases and J by 5 bases, leaving 8 bases between them. The CDR3: CASSFTEDQPQHF. CDR3 DNA: TGTGCCAGCAGTTTTACAGAAGATCAGCCCCAGCATTTT.

V gene TRBV3-1 (or the pseudogene TRBV3-2) combines with J gene TRBJ2-2; the match to TRBD2 covers 10 bases. After removal of 2 bases from V and 6 bases from J, the junction contained 12 bases not matched to a gene. Germline assignment: CDR1 LGHDT and CDR2 YNNKEL (reference sequence). The CDR3 spans 18 residues. This CDR3 is CASSQLLGLAVEAGELFF. CDR3 sequence (DNA): TGTGCCAGCAGCCAATTATTAGGACTAGCGGTCGAGGCCGGGGAGCTGTTTTTT.

In the case of this clone: This CDR3 is also generated by other DNA sequences in the sample. The chain is built from TRBV11-2 and TRBJ2-7, with 8 positions matching TRBD2. V was clipped by 3 bases and J by 4 bases; unmatched bases: 2. CDR1 is SGHAT, CDR2 FQNNGV, per germline. This CDR3 is 13 amino acids long. The CDR3 loop is CASSFSGTYEQYF. The CDR3 region has the DNA TGTGCCAGCAGCTTTAGCGGGACTTACGAGCAGTACTTC.

This chain uses TRBV4-2 with TRBJ1-1; D gene uncertain. CDR3 length: 14 residues. Germline V gene sequence: CDR1 LGHNA, CDR2 YNFKEQ. V was trimmed by 1 base and J by 4 bases, leaving 10 bases between them. The CDR3 loop is CASSQGRGSTEAFF. The DNA of the CDR3 is TGTGCCAGCAGCCAAGGCCGAGGGAGCACTGAAGCTTTCTTT.

The chain couples TRBV3-1 (or the pseudogene TRBV3-2) to TRBJ1-3, with 10 bases fitting TRBD1. Trimming at V came to 4 bases and at J to 4 bases, leaving 7 bases not matched to a gene. This CDR3 contains 16 residues. CDR1 and CDR2 from the germline V gene are LGHDT and YNNKEL (reference sequence). In nucleotides, the CDR3 is TGTGCCAGCAGCCTCCCCGGGACAGGGGTCGGAAACACCATATATTTT. Amino acids: CASSLPGTGVGNTIYF.

CDR3 bases: TGTGCCAGCAGCTCCCAGTTCTCTGGGGCCAACGTCCTGACTTTC. It specifies CASSSQFSGANVLTF. The chain uses TRBV14 and TRBJ2-6, with D unresolved. CDR1 is SGHDN and CDR2 is FVKESK in the germline V gene. Trimming stripped 5 bases from V and 0 bases from J, with 8 bases between. This CDR3 has 15 amino acids.

The V gene is TRBV5-6, the J gene TRBJ2-1, with a weak D call TRBD2 (5 bases). Trimming pared 5 bases from V and 7 bases from J, leaving 13 bases between. Germline CDR1 SGHDT, CDR2 YYEEEE. The CDR3 runs to 13 residues. The CDR3: CASREGVVNEQFF. CDR3 sequence (DNA): TGTGCCAGCAGAGAGGGAGTAGTGAATGAGCAGTTCTTC.

The rearrangement links TRBV9 to TRBJ2-2; D may be TRBD2 (6 bases). The CDR3 totals 13 residues. The V and J ends lost 7 bases and 4 bases respectively, with 11 bases between them. The V gene's germline CDR1 is SGDLS and CDR2 YYNGEE. Here the CDR3 reads CASGRDGTGELFF. CDR3 bases: TGTGCCAGCGGGCGGGACGGCACCGGGGAGCTGTTTTTT.

The sample holds a few counts of this clone. The chain is built from TRBV28 and TRBJ1-5, with a possible D match to TRBD1 (6 bases). Trimming pared 5 bases from V and 5 bases from J, leaving 16 bases between. CDR1 and CDR2 (germline): MDHEN, SYDVKM. The CDR3 has 15 amino acids. The CDR3: CASSPQGAPDQPQHF. As DNA, the CDR3 is TGTGCCAGCAGTCCACAGGGAGCTCCCGATCAGCCCCAGCATTTT. Full variable domain (missing parts from reference TRBV28 and TRBJ1-5): DVKVTQSSRYLVKRTGEKVFLECVQDMDHENMFWYRQDPGLGLRLIYFSYDVKMKEKGDIPEGYSVSREKKERFSLILESASTNQTSMYLCASSPQGAPDQPQHFGDGTRLSIL.

V gene TRBV27 combines with J gene TRBJ1-3; 7 nucleotides match TRBD1. CDR3 length: 17 residues. The J segment lost 1 base and the V segment lost 8 bases, leaving 14 bases of the junction unmatched. In germline, CDR1 is MNHEY, CDR2 SMNVEV (reference sequence). CDR3 protein: CASSSNRGGASGNTIYF. The CDR3 DNA reads TGTGCCAGCTCTTCAAACCGAGGGGGCGCGTCTGGAAACACCATATATTTT.

V is TRBV28 and J is TRBJ1-3; TRBD1 might be the D (6 bases). Trimming left V 5 bases short and J 2 bases short, with 13 bases between. The CDR3 runs 15 residues. Germline V CDR1 and CDR2: MDHEN, SYDVKM. This chain's CDR3 is CASSPQGYTGNTIYF. The CDR3 coding sequence is TGTGCCAGCAGTCCCCAGGGGTACACTGGAAACACCATATATTTT.

The genes are TRBV7-2 and TRBJ1-5; no reliable D call. The CDR3 totals 15 residues. The V and J ends lost 3 bases and 0 bases respectively, with 9 bases between them. From germline, CDR1 is SGHTA and CDR2 FQGNSA. CDR3 amino acids: CASSFSIPSNQPQHF. The CDR3 DNA reads TGTGCCAGCAGCTTCTCTATACCTAGCAATCAGCCCCAGCATTTT.

The rearrangement uses TRBV7-3 and TRBJ2-5; 9 bases agree with TRBD1. The CDR3 runs 15 residues. The V gene's germline CDR1 is SGHTA and CDR2 FQGTGA. The V gene end was trimmed by 5 bases and the J gene end by 5 bases; junction bases not matched to a gene: 9. The DNA of the CDR3 is TGTGCCAGCAGCGCTGGGACAGGGTCGGTGGAGACCCAGTACTTC. Translating it yields CASSAGTGSVETQYF.

The chain employs TRBV6-5 and TRBJ2-7; 7 bases map to TRBD2. Germline-derived CDR1 and CDR2 are MNHEY and SVGAGI. V shed 6 bases and J 0 bases; nucleotides not matched to a gene: 8. The CDR3 runs to 15 residues. CDR3 bases: TGTGCCAGCAGCCCCTCCTCTAGCGGCTCCTACGAGCAGTACTTC. Its translation: CASSPSSSGSYEQYF.

This clone came up once. The chain employs TRBV5-1 and TRBJ1-1; no firm D call. Looked up from germline, CDR1 is SGHRS and CDR2 is YFSETQ. The CDR3 is made up of 15 amino acids. Trimming removed 0 bases from V and 4 bases from J, with 13 bases in between. The DNA of the CDR3 is TGCGCCAGCAGCTTGGCGTCGGGTTCTGTCACTGAAGCTTTCTTT. Residues: CASSLASGSVTEAFF.

This chain uses TRBV28 with TRBJ2-7; 10 nucleotides match TRBD2. The J segment lost 5 bases and the V segment lost 3 bases, leaving 7 bases of the junction unmatched. CDR3 size: 15 residues. Germline V gene data show CDR1 as MDHEN and CDR2 as SYDVKM. CDR3 in amino acids: CASSFSGRVTDEQYF. The CDR3 DNA is TGTGCCAGCAGTTTCAGCGGGAGGGTTACGGACGAGCAGTACTTC.

The chain joins TRBV13 to TRBJ1-6, with D uncertain. The germline V gene has CDR1 PRHDT and CDR2 FYEKMQ (reference sequence). The CDR3 totals 16 residues. Trimming shortened V by 4 bases and J by 7 bases, and 17 bases separated the two germline ends. CDR3 bases: TGTGCCAGCAGCTCCCGGTCCGGGAGCCCAAATTCACCCCTCCACTTT. Translating gives CASSSRSGSPNSPLHF.

This clone was observed a single time. J is TRBJ2-2 and V is TRBV28; 12 nucleotides agree with TRBD2. V trimming: 8 bases; J trimming: 2 bases; junction bases outside the gene matches: 9. This CDR3 has 17 residues. CDR1 and CDR2 (germline): MDHEN, SYDVKM. The CDR3 region is CASRLAGVVVNTGELFF. The DNA of the CDR3 is TGTGCCAGCCGACTAGCGGGAGTCGTCGTTAACACCGGGGAGCTGTTTTTT.

This clone was seen once. The chain has TRBV5-1 and TRBJ2-1, with D tentatively TRBD2 (5 bases). The CDR3 extends over 12 amino acids. Germline values: CDR1 SGHRS, CDR2 YFSETQ. Deletions cut 4 bases from V and 9 bases from J, with 11 bases between. The CDR3 is CASSEGYREQFF. CDR3 sequence (DNA): TGCGCCAGCAGCGAGGGATACCGTGAGCAGTTCTTC.

The V and J genes are TRBV27 and TRBJ2-7, with 8 bases identical to TRBD2. After removal of 7 bases from V and 4 bases from J, the junction contained 9 bases not matched to a gene. Germline-derived CDR1 and CDR2 are MNHEY and SMNVEV (reference sequence). The CDR3 consists of 14 residues. CDR3 region: CASIRIAGKYEQYF. CDR3 bases: TGTGCCAGCATCCGGATAGCGGGAAAATACGAGCAGTACTTC.

The chain is built from TRBV5-4 and TRBJ1-1; 8 bases are a match to TRBD1. Germline CDR1 and CDR2: SGHNT and YYREEE (reference sequence). V lost 2 bases and J lost 2; bases outside the gene matches: 5. The CDR3 is made up of 15 amino acids. The DNA of the CDR3 is TGTGCCAGCAGCTTAGCAGGGGGCGGTAACACTGAAGCTTTCTTT. Amino acids: CASSLAGGGNTEAFF.

This clone has a single count. This chain links TRBV6-5 with TRBJ1-2, with 7 bases lining up with TRBD1. Unmatched junction bases numbered 2, after V lost 0 bases and J lost 4 bases. CDR1 is MNHEY, CDR2 SVGAGI, per germline. The CDR3 sequence is 14 residues long. The CDR3 coding sequence is TGTGCCAGCAGTTACTCGCAGGGGGTCTATGGCTACACCTTC. It translates to CASSYSQGVYGYTF.

The rearrangement links TRBV28 to TRBJ1-3, with 7 bases matching TRBD1. V dropped 6 bases and J dropped 1; count of bases not matched to a gene: 9. This CDR3 spans 16 amino acids. Germline V gives CDR1 MDHEN, CDR2 SYDVKM. The CDR3 bases are TGTGCCAGCAGCCCAACCGACAGGGTATCTGGAAACACCATATATTTT. Amino acid sequence: CASSPTDRVSGNTIYF.

This clone has just a few counts. V gene TRBV11-3 combines with J gene TRBJ2-2; 9 nucleotides line up with TRBD2. Germline-derived CDR1 and CDR2 are SGHNT and YENEEA. With V trimmed by 8 bases and J by 4 bases, 5 bases remained unmatched. The CDR3 has 14 residues. CDR3 nucleotide sequence: TGTGCCAGCGGCGGGAGGGCCGGCACCGGGGAGCTGTTTTTT. This codes for CASGGRAGTGELFF.